This TCR beta chain was recorded in a study of T cells in Graves' hyperthyroidism and ophthalmopathy. General study findings and limits: Most thyroid-expanded clonotypes above 0.001 were also found in blood.

Template material for amplifying TCR beta CDR3 regions consisted of RNA transcripts. First-round RT-PCR targeting the TCR CDR3 was performed with the HTBI primer set. TCRdb independently ran MiXCR on the multiplex PCR reads; one entry per CDR3 protein. This sample has roughly 500,000 distinct CDR3 sequences; around 14% occur once, and the top ten carry 5.5% to 7.5%. This clonotype has a count of ten or more. Its matching antigen is unknown. Lactation, pregnancy, other autoimmune disease or uncontrolled infection led to exclusion of patients. CDR1 and CDR2 (germline): SGHRS, YFSETQ. This CDR3 is 14 amino acids long. Trimming shortened V by 3 bases and J by 1 base, and 11 bases separated the two germline ends.

This chain connects TRBV5-1 to TRBJ2-7, with a tentative D call TRBD1 (6 bases). The sequence was obtained from a woman under 40 with Graves' hyperthyroidism that later progressed to Graves' ophthalmopathy. Material: blood. CDR3 DNA: TGCGCCAGCAGCTCGGGACAAATTTCCTACGAGCAGTACTTC. Its protein product is CASSSGQISYEQYF.